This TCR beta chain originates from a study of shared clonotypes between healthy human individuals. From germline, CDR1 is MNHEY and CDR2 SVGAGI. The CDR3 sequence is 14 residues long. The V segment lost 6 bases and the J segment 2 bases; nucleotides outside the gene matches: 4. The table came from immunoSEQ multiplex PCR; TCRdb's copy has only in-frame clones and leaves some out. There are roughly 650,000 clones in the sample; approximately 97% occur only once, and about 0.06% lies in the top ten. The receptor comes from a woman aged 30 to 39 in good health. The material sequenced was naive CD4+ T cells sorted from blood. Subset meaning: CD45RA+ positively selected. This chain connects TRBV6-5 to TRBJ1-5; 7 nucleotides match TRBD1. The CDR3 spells CASRNGQGNQPQHF. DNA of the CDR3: TGTGCCAGCAGAAACGGACAGGGCAATCAGCCCCAGCATTTT.